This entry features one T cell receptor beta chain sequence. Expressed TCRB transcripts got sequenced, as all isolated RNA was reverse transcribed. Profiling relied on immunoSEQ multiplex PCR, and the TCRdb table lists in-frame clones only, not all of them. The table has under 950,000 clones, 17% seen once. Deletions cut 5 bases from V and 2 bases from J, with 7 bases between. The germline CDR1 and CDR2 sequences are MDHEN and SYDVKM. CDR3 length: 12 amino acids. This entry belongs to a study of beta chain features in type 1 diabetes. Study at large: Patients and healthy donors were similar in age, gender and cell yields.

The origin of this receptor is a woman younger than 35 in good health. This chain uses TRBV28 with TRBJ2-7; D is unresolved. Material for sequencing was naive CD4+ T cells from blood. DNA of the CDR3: TGTGCCAGCAGTGACGGAACCTACGAGCAGTACTTC. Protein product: CASSDGTYEQYF.